The 32 T cell receptor beta chains presented below share a single source sample, sequenced in a study of cytotoxic CD8 clonotypes in ibrutinib-treated CLL. The data were produced by immunoSEQ multiplex PCR, yet TCRdb's version contains in-frame clones alone and is incomplete. Of 65,000 to 80,000 clones in the sample, 75% to 90% are singletons; the top ten hold less than 45%. This sample comprised PBMCs, obtained after 24 months of ibrutinib treatment. These receptors originate from a human donor with chronic lymphocytic leukemia.

This clone showed up just a few times. This chain connects TRBV11-2 to TRBJ2-7; 14 nucleotides align to TRBD2. Germline CDR1 SGHAT, CDR2 FQNNGV. Trimming cost V 1 base and J 11 bases; bases outside gene matches: 4. The CDR3 extends over 14 amino acids. CDR3 in DNA: TGTGCCAGCAGCTTAGGGGGACTAGCGGGAGAGGAGTACTTC. It encodes CASSLGGLAGEEYF.

The chain couples TRBV7-3 to TRBJ2-5, with D uncertain. V lost 8 bases, J lost 3 bases, and 13 bases lay in between. The CDR3 is 13 residues long. Germline CDR1 and CDR2: SGHTA and FQGTGA. In DNA form, the CDR3 reads TGTGCCAGCTCACGGAGAGATAAAGAGACCCAGTACTTC. This gives the protein CASSRRDKETQYF.

This clone was counted between two and nine times. V gene TRBV10-3 combines with J gene TRBJ2-3; 9 nucleotides agree with TRBD2. V lost 11 bases and J lost 4; bases outside the gene matches: 7. The CDR3 is 13 amino acids. Germline V CDR1 and CDR2: ENHRY, SYGVKD. Here the CDR3 reads CAAASGNADTQYF. The CDR3 nucleotides read TGTGCCGCCGCTAGCGGGAATGCAGATACGCAGTATTTT.

The V and J genes are TRBV28 and TRBJ2-7; D gene unclear. V lost 5 bases and J 2 bases, leaving 19 bases between the germline ends. CDR3 length: 16 amino acids. Germline lookup yields CDR1 MDHEN and CDR2 SYDVKM. The CDR3 DNA reads as TGTGCCAGCAGTCCCCTCCCTCGGTCCACCACCTACGAGCAGTACTTC. It encodes CASSPLPRSTTYEQYF.

V usage is TRBV28 and J usage is TRBJ2-5; perhaps TRBD1 as D (6 bases). Germline CDR1 reads MDHEN; CDR2 reads SYDVKM. The CDR3 covers 15 residues. The ends were cut back, 5 bases at V and 5 bases at J, with 18 bases in the middle. The CDR3: CASSDSGQMEETQYF. In DNA, the CDR3 is TGTGCCAGCAGTGACAGTGGACAGATGGAGGAGACCCAGTACTTC.

This sequence joins TRBV11-3 and TRBJ2-1; 11 bases map to TRBD1. This CDR3 spans 15 amino acids. From germline, CDR1 is SGHNT and CDR2 YENEEA. V trimming: 4 bases; J trimming: 8 bases; junction bases outside the gene matches: 7. The CDR3 coding sequence is TGTGCCAGCAGCTCCGGACAGGGGGCGAGGGATGAGCAGTTCTTC. Protein product: CASSSGQGARDEQFF.

The chain has TRBV28 and TRBJ2-5, with 11 bases identical to TRBD1. Germline loops: CDR1 MDHEN, CDR2 SYDVKM. Trimming removed 10 bases from V and 5 bases from J; junction bases left unmatched: 12. There are 15 residues in the CDR3. DNA of the CDR3: TGTGCCACCTTTACAGCCGGGACAGGGGGTGAGACCCAGTACTTC. Translated: CATFTAGTGGETQYF.

This chain joins TRBV2 and TRBJ2-7; 10 bases map to TRBD1. CDR3 length: 15 residues. V shed 0 bases and J 5 bases; nucleotides not matched to a gene: 4. Germline lookup yields CDR1 SNHLY and CDR2 FYNNEI. As DNA, the CDR3 is TGTGCCAGCAGTGAAGCTGGGACAGGGGTGCACGAGCAGTACTTC. It codes for CASSEAGTGVHEQYF.

The rearrangement links TRBV2 to TRBJ2-2; 8 nucleotides match TRBD1. Germline loops: CDR1 SNHLY, CDR2 FYNNEI. With V trimmed by 5 bases and J by 0 bases, 5 bases remained unmatched. The CDR3 covers 16 residues. CDR3 residues: CASSRQGLTNTGELFF. In DNA, the CDR3 is TGTGCCAGCAGTCGACAGGGGCTAACGAACACCGGGGAGCTGTTTTTT.

This clone was seen a few times. This chain links TRBV10-1 with TRBJ2-5; a possible D gene is TRBD2 (6 bases). Germline V CDR1 and CDR2: WNHNN, SYGVQD (reference sequence). This CDR3 has 15 amino acids. V gave up 3 bases and J gave up 1 base, with 12 bases separating them. The CDR3 reads CASSDGGSGQETQYF. The CDR3 DNA reads TGCGCCAGCAGTGACGGCGGTAGCGGCCAAGAGACCCAGTACTTC.

This rearrangement joins TRBV10-3 to TRBJ2-1; 12 nucleotides align to TRBD2. In germline, CDR1 is ENHRY, CDR2 SYGVKD. The CDR3 loop spans 15 amino acids. J gave up 10 bases and V 10 bases, and 14 bases lay outside the gene matches. The CDR3: CATAGLAGGHGEQFF. In DNA, the CDR3 is TGTGCCACTGCGGGCCTAGCGGGAGGGCATGGAGAGCAGTTCTTC.

The V call is TRBV10-3, the J call TRBJ2-5; TRBD2 might be the D (5 bases). Trimming removed 0 bases from V and 2 bases from J, with 10 bases in between. Germline CDR1 and CDR2: ENHRY and SYGVKD. CDR3 length: 15 residues. The CDR3: CAISESRVQQETQYF. Written as DNA, the CDR3 is TGTGCCATCAGTGAGTCGAGGGTTCAGCAAGAGACCCAGTACTTC.

This clone was seen once. The rearrangement joins TRBV19 to TRBJ2-1; no firm D call. The CDR3 covers 12 residues. From germline, CDR1 is LNHDA and CDR2 SQIVND (reference sequence). V lost 4 bases to trimming and J lost 4 bases, with 5 bases between them. The CDR3 nucleotides read TGTGCCAGTAGTAAAGGGTACAATGAGCAGTTCTTC. Translating it yields CASSKGYNEQFF.

CDR3 amino acids: CASSLWGSNQPQHF. The CDR3 DNA sequence: TGTGCCAGCAGTTTATGGGGGAGCAATCAGCCCCAGCATTTT. The chain has TRBV28 and TRBJ1-5; D ambiguous. V was trimmed by 0 bases and J by 1 base, leaving 4 bases between them. This CDR3 has 14 amino acids. Germline V lookup: CDR1 MDHEN, CDR2 SYDVKM. Full variable domain (missing parts from reference TRBV28 and TRBJ1-5): DVKVTQSSRYLVKRTGEKVFLECVQDMDHENMFWYRQDPGLGLRLIYFSYDVKMKEKGDIPEGYSVSREKKERFSLILESASTNQTSMYLCASSLWGSNQPQHFGDGTRLSIL.

The chain recombines TRBV7-3 with TRBJ2-1, with TRBD2 identical over 11 bases. Trimming at V came to 2 bases and at J to 4 bases, leaving 4 bases not matched to a gene. The V gene's germline CDR1 is SGHTA and CDR2 FQGTGA. The CDR3 contains 16 residues. CDR3 DNA: TGTGCCAGCAGCTTACTAGCGGGAGGAGCTTACAATGAGCAGTTCTTC. Translating it yields CASSLLAGGAYNEQFF.

V and J are TRBV7-2 and TRBJ1-4; no clear D. V was shortened by 2 bases and J by 8 bases, with 12 bases between the two germline ends. Germline V gives CDR1 SGHTA, CDR2 FQGNSA. The CDR3 has 14 amino acids. CDR3 DNA sequence: TGTGCCAGCAGCTTATTAACTAGGCAAGAAAAACTGTTTTTT. This gives the protein CASSLLTRQEKLFF.

Only a few counts were recorded for this clone. The rearrangement joins TRBV13 to TRBJ1-1; TRBD1 agrees at 7 bases. The germline CDR1 and CDR2 sequences are PRHDT and FYEKMQ (reference sequence). This CDR3 has 14 amino acids. The V gene end was trimmed by 5 bases and the J gene end by 1 base; junction bases not matched to a gene: 4. Here the CDR3 DNA reads TGTGCCAGCAGCGTCAGGACAGGGAACACTGAAGCTTTCTTT. It encodes CASSVRTGNTEAFF.

The gene calls are TRBV10-2 and TRBJ2-7; the match to TRBD2 covers 9 bases. The V segment lost 5 bases and the J segment 3 bases; nucleotides outside the gene matches: 5. The CDR3 has 14 residues. The germline CDR1 and CDR2 sequences are WSHSY and SAAADI. CDR3 sequence: CASSTGTSYYEQYF. Here the CDR3 DNA reads TGCGCCAGCAGTACCGGGACTAGCTACTACGAGCAGTACTTC.

This clone appeared a single time. The chain carries TRBV5-4 and TRBJ2-1; 7 bases fit TRBD1. CDR1 and CDR2 from the germline V gene are SGHNT and YYREEE (reference sequence). The V and J ends lost 5 bases and 9 bases, in that order; junction bases with no gene match: 8. The length of the CDR3 is 13 residues. The CDR3 nucleotides read TGTGCCAGCAGGCAGACAGGGAGTGGTGAGCAGTTCTTC. It yields the protein CASRQTGSGEQFF.

V and J are TRBV6-6 and TRBJ2-2; the D gene is possibly TRBD1 (5 bases). This CDR3 has 13 residues. In germline, CDR1 is MNHNY, CDR2 SVGAGI (reference sequence). V dropped 6 bases and J dropped 5 bases, with 10 bases sitting between them. This chain's CDR3 is CASSLTETGELFF. DNA of the CDR3: TGTGCCAGCAGCCTGACAGAGACCGGGGAGCTGTTTTTT.

The gene calls are TRBV5-4 and TRBJ2-4, with D tentatively TRBD1 (5 bases). The V gene's germline CDR1 is SGHNT and CDR2 YYREEE (reference sequence). CDR3 length: 16 amino acids. V was trimmed by 0 bases and J by 2 bases, leaving 12 bases between them. The CDR3 coding sequence is TGTGCCAGCAGCTTGGCGGCAGGGTTAACCAAAAACATTCAGTACTTC. Its translation: CASSLAAGLTKNIQYF.

As DNA, the CDR3 is TGTGCCAGCAGCCAAGATCTGGGAAACTATGGCTACACCTTC. Translating it yields CASSQDLGNYGYTF. The rearrangement links TRBV4-2 to TRBJ1-2, with D unresolved. The CDR3 has 14 residues. The germline V gene has CDR1 LGHNA and CDR2 YNFKEQ. Trimming took off 0 bases at V and 2 bases at J, with 7 bases between the two ends.

The chain has TRBV6-1 and TRBJ2-1; D may be TRBD1 (6 bases). Germline CDR1 MNHNS, CDR2 SASEGT. This CDR3 region has 12 residues. Trimming shortened V by 6 bases and J by 15 bases, and 18 bases separated the two germline ends. The chain's CDR3 is CASSADSAERFF. The CDR3, as DNA: TGTGCCAGCAGCGCGGACAGTGCAGAACGGTTCTTC.

The sample holds many counts of this clone. In the same sample, other DNA sequences code for this CDR3. The chain carries TRBV4-2 and TRBJ2-2; D unclear. Trimming pared 2 bases from V and 4 bases from J, leaving 2 bases between. From germline, CDR1 is LGHNA and CDR2 YNFKEQ. There are 12 residues in the CDR3. The CDR3 coding sequence is TGTGCCAGCAGCCAACCCACCGGGGAGCTGTTTTTT. Its translation: CASSQPTGELFF.

The chain employs TRBV27 and TRBJ2-7; D remains unclear. Deletions cut 6 bases from V and 4 bases from J, with 13 bases between. CDR3 length equals 13 residues. The germline CDR1 and CDR2 sequences are MNHEY and SMNVEV (reference sequence). The CDR3 DNA follows: TGTGCCAGCAGAGCCCGGAATGGGTACGAGCAGTACTTC. As protein: CASRARNGYEQYF.

This clone was observed once. The CDR3 loop is CASSLDRYNEQFF. In DNA form, the CDR3 reads TGTGCCAGCAGCTTGGACAGATACAATGAGCAGTTCTTC. The V gene is TRBV5-4, the J gene TRBJ2-1, with D unresolved. V was trimmed by 0 bases and J by 4 bases, leaving 5 bases between them. From germline, CDR1 is SGHNT and CDR2 YYREEE (reference sequence). The CDR3 totals 13 residues.

The CDR3 spells CASSLIPPVQAESGEQYF. The CDR3 DNA reads as TGTGCCAGCTCACTGATCCCCCCGGTCCAAGCAGAGAGTGGTGAGCAGTACTTC. The V and J genes are TRBV18 and TRBJ2-7; D unresolved. The CDR3 totals 18 residues. CDR1 and CDR2 (germline): KGHSH, LQKENI. Trimming pared 4 bases from V and 7 bases from J, leaving 29 bases between.

This chain joins TRBV9 and TRBJ1-1; 10 bases are a match to TRBD1. CDR1 is SGDLS, CDR2 YYNGEE, per germline. V dropped 4 bases and J dropped 4; count of bases not matched to a gene: 4. The length of the CDR3 is 14 residues. The CDR3 DNA sequence: TGTGCCAGCAGCCCGGGACAGGGGTCCACTGAAGCTTTCTTT. Translating it yields CASSPGQGSTEAFF.

The chain has TRBV6-1 and TRBJ2-3, with D hard to call. CDR3 length equals 13 residues. Germline CDR1 is MNHNS and CDR2 is SASEGT. Trimming removed 10 bases at V and 2 bases at J, with 13 bases between. The CDR3 coding sequence is TGTGCCACCCGCCCTGGGAACACAGATACGCAGTATTTT. Amino acids: CATRPGNTDTQYF.

V and J are TRBV2 and TRBJ2-1, with D unresolved. Germline V CDR1 and CDR2: SNHLY, FYNNEI. V lost 7 bases and J lost 0, with 13 bases in between. This CDR3 comprises 15 residues. The chain's CDR3 is CASILAHSSYNEQFF. The DNA of the CDR3 is TGTGCCAGCATCCTTGCGCATAGCTCCTACAATGAGCAGTTCTTC.

The chain's CDR3 is CASRITGTGNTGELFF. CDR3 bases: TGTGCCAGTAGGATAACCGGGACAGGGAACACCGGGGAGCTGTTTTTT. The chain uses TRBV19 and TRBJ2-2; 8 bases are shared with TRBD1. The CDR3 spans 16 residues. The V and J ends lost 6 bases and 1 base, in that order; junction bases with no gene match: 7. CDR1 is LNHDA and CDR2 is SQIVND in the germline V gene (reference sequence).

The rearrangement links TRBV9 to TRBJ2-7, with TRBD2 matching over 9 bases. The germline V gene encodes CDR1 SGDLS and CDR2 YYNGEE. The CDR3 is 14 residues long. Trimming cost V 2 bases and J 2 bases; bases outside gene matches: 2. Here the CDR3 reads CASSVGGRAYEQYF. CDR3 nucleotides: TGTGCCAGCAGCGTGGGCGGGAGGGCCTACGAGCAGTACTTC.